This T cell receptor beta chain originates from a study of T-cell reconstitution after alpha-beta-depleted transplantation in children. Whole-study findings and limits: Expanded graft clones, several hundred of them, were reportedly the source of alpha-beta T cells about two months after transplant. Once a year had passed after transplant, T-cell counts and diversity came mostly from newly produced T cells. Surviving recipient cells, namely T cells and thymic progenitors, were the source of high day-60 TCRbeta diversity in some patients.

This clonotype was seen once. What it binds is not known. Trimming shortened V by 2 bases and J by 6 bases, and 11 bases separated the two germline ends. CDR1 SGHTA and CDR2 FQGNSA come from the germline V gene. This CDR3 contains 13 residues. Unique molecular identifiers were used to barcode this TCRbeta library. TCRdb fed the PCR reads into MiXCR, producing one record per CDR3 protein. The sample holds approximately 500,000 distinct CDR3 sequences; 25% to 30% are singletons and the top ten take approximately 33%. Sequencing was performed on PBMCs, taken before TCRalphabeta/CD19-depleted stem cell transplant. The receptor's source is a boy less than two years old with Wiskott-Aldrich syndrome, due to receive a stem cell transplant. The gene calls are TRBV7-2 and TRBJ2-7; no reliable D call. The CDR3 loop is CASSLRPPFEQYF. The CDR3 DNA is TGTGCCAGCAGCTTAAGGCCTCCATTCGAGCAGTACTTC. The whole variable domain, filled in from reference TRBV7-2 and TRBJ2-7, reads GAGVSQSPSNKVTEKGKDVELRCDPISGHTALYWYRQSLGQGLEFLIYFQGNSAPDKSGLPSDRFSAERTGGSVSTLTIQRTQQEDSAVYLCASSLRPPFEQYFGPGTRLTVT.